One and the same sample provided the 5 T cell receptor beta chains below, sequenced in a study of OX40 agonist ivuxolimab in advanced cancers. Method: immunoSEQ multiplex PCR; TCRdb's copy keeps in-frame clones and lacks some. This table has 35,000 to 45,000 clones, roughly four fifths appearing once. The specimen comprised CD4+ or CD8+ T cells sorted from blood, sampled in a trial of the OX40 agonist ivuxolimab. These receptors all stem from an adult with an advanced solid tumor such as melanoma, head and neck, liver or kidney cancer.

The genes are TRBV7-2 and TRBJ1-5; 7 bases are shared with TRBD1. J lost 1 base, V lost 3 bases, and 12 bases had no gene match. The CDR3 loop spans 18 amino acids. The germline V gene has CDR1 SGHTA and CDR2 FQGNSA. The CDR3 bases are TGTGCCAGCAGCTTTTTCAGGGGGTCATTTAGAAGCAATCAGCCCCAGCATTTT. Translation gives CASSFFRGSFRSNQPQHF.

The chain has TRBV18 and TRBJ2-1; 13 positions agree with TRBD2. Germline V CDR1 and CDR2: KGHSH, LQKENI. V lost 3 bases, J lost 5 bases, and 7 bases stayed unmatched. This CDR3 is 17 amino acids long. The CDR3 DNA reads as TGTGCCAGCTCACCCCTGACGGGACTAGCGGGGCACAATGAGCAGTTCTTC. It translates to CASSPLTGLAGHNEQFF.

The CDR3 sequence is CASSLGRLAGGSNEQFF. The CDR3 DNA reads as TGTGCCAGCAGCTTGGGGAGACTAGCGGGAGGCTCCAATGAGCAGTTCTTC. This sequence joins TRBV7-8 and TRBJ2-1; 13 positions agree with TRBD2. There are 17 residues in the CDR3. The trim removed 3 bases at V and 6 bases at J, leaving 8 bases unmatched. Germline-derived CDR1 and CDR2 are SGHVS and FQNEAQ.

This clone was seen a few times. The rearrangement links TRBV19 to TRBJ1-2, with unresolved D. Trimming shortened V by 9 bases and J by 5 bases, and 13 bases separated the two germline ends. The CDR3 spans 12 residues. The germline V gene encodes CDR1 LNHDA and CDR2 SQIVND (reference sequence). CDR3 sequence: CASRTVNYGYTF. The CDR3 DNA reads as TGTGCCAGCAGAACAGTTAATTATGGCTACACCTTC. The complete variable domain, with remaining parts taken from reference TRBV19 and TRBJ1-2, reads DGGITQSPKYLFRKEGQNVTLSCEQNLNHDAMYWYRQDPGQGLRLIYYSQIVNDFQKGDIAEGYSVSREKKESFPLTVTSAQKNPTAFYLCASRTVNYGYTFGSGTRLTVV.

This clone was recorded a few times. V is TRBV5-6 and J is TRBJ2-3, with D possibly matching TRBD2 (5 bases). Per the germline V gene, CDR1 is SGHDT and CDR2 is YYEEEE. The V end was cut by 3 bases, the J end by 5 bases, with 16 bases between. This CDR3 contains 15 residues. This chain's CDR3 is CASSWGSDSGDTQYF. The CDR3 DNA follows: TGTGCCAGCAGCTGGGGTAGCGATTCGGGAGATACGCAGTATTTT.